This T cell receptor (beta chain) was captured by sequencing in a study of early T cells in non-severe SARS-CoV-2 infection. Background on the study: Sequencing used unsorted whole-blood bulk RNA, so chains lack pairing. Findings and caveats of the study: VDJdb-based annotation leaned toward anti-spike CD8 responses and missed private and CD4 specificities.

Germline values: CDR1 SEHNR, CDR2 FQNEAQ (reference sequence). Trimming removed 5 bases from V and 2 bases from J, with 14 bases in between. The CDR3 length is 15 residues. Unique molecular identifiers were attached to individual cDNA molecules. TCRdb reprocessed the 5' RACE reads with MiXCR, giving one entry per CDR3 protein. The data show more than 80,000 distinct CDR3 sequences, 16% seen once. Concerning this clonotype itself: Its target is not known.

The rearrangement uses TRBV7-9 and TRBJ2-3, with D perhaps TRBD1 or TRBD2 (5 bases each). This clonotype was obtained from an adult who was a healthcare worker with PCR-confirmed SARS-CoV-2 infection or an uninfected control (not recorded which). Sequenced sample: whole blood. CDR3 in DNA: TGTGCCAGCAGCACCCTATCCGGGGCCACAGATACGCAGTATTTT. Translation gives CASSTLSGATDTQYF.